This TCR beta chain was identified in a study of OX40 agonist ivuxolimab in advanced cancers. Study information: Cohort: approximately 83% men, mean age 60, aged roughly 23 to 79. Overall study findings and caveats: Relative to CD4+, CD8+ T cells held more expanded clones on average. CD4+ and CD8+ blood T cells expanded clonally by week 6 at 0.1 to 3.0 mg/kg. The authors did not determine the antigen specificity of the expanded peripheral T cells.

J lost 1 base, V lost 5 bases, and 10 bases had no gene match. Germline CDR1 MDHEN, CDR2 SYDVKM. This CDR3 contains 17 residues. To note about this clone: Its antigen is not known.

TCRdb's copy holds only in-frame clones and misses some; the assay was immunoSEQ multiplex PCR. Here the sample spans some 57,000 clones, about four fifths being singletons. The input for sequencing was CD4+ or CD8+ T cells sorted from blood, taken in a trial of the OX40 agonist ivuxolimab. The chain employs TRBV28 and TRBJ2-1, with TRBD2 matching over 8 bases. The sequence was obtained from an adult with an advanced solid tumor such as melanoma, head and neck, liver or kidney cancer. CDR3 coding DNA: TGTGCCAGCAGTCCCTACTGGAGCGGGAGTTCCTACAATGAGCAGTTCTTC. Translated, it gives CASSPYWSGSSYNEQFF.